The 21 T cell receptor beta chains below were found in one sample sequenced in a study of cytomegalovirus exposure and HLA in healthy donors. Primers included in the PCR were 60 Vbeta and 13 Jbeta primers. The table came from immunoSEQ multiplex PCR; TCRdb's copy has only in-frame clones and leaves some out. The table records about 160,000 clones, around three quarters of them present only once. The sample consisted of PBMCs. These receptor sequences come from a man in his thirties or forties in good health and CMV-seropositive.

This chain uses TRBV5-4 with TRBJ1-5, with a possible D match to TRBD1 (6 bases). Trimming took off 3 bases at V and 2 bases at J, with 15 bases between the two ends. Germline V gives CDR1 SGHNT, CDR2 YYREEE (reference sequence). The CDR3 consists of 16 residues. The CDR3 bases are TGTGCCAGCAGCTACACGGGGGGCGCTGGCAATCAGCCCCAGCATTTT. Translated: CASSYTGGAGNQPQHF.

This clone was found once. The chain employs TRBV5-4 and TRBJ2-3; a weak D match, TRBD2 (5 bases). The CDR3 contains 12 residues. CDR1 and CDR2 (germline): SGHNT, YYREEE (reference sequence). Deletions cut 0 bases from V and 6 bases from J, with 5 bases between. The CDR3 spells CASSLAGDTQYF. The CDR3 DNA follows: TGTGCCAGCAGCTTGGCGGGGGATACGCAGTATTTT.

This clone was seen more than once but under ten times. The V and J genes are TRBV5-1 and TRBJ1-1; 7 bases map to TRBD1. The CDR3 is 14 amino acids. V lost 2 bases and J lost 3; bases outside the gene matches: 4. The germline V gene encodes CDR1 SGHRS and CDR2 YFSETQ. CDR3 sequence reads: CASSLQGLHTEAFF. In DNA form, the CDR3 reads TGCGCCAGCAGCTTACAGGGGTTGCACACTGAAGCTTTCTTT. Supplemented by reference TRBV5-1 and TRBJ1-1, the full variable domain reads KAGVTQTPRYLIKTRGQQVTLSCSPISGHRSVSWYQQTPGQGLQFLFEYFSETQRNKGNFPGRFSGRQFSNSRSEMNVSTLELGDSALYLCASSLQGLHTEAFFGQGTRLTVV.

The chain is built from TRBV6-5 and TRBJ2-2; 7 bases map to TRBD1. This CDR3 contains 16 residues. Germline V gene sequence: CDR1 MNHEY, CDR2 SVGAGI. With V trimmed by 2 bases and J by 5 bases, 8 bases remained unmatched. CDR3 nucleotides: TGTGCCAGCAGTTACAATGCGGGCAGGGGGACCGGGGAGCTGTTTTTT. This translates into CASSYNAGRGTGELFF.

The genes are TRBV5-1 and TRBJ2-1; TRBD1 is a possible D gene (6 bases). Trimming removed 7 bases at V and 0 bases at J, with 11 bases between. The CDR3 is 14 residues long. Per germline, CDR1 SGHRS and CDR2 YFSETQ. CDR3 sequence reads: CASGRDTSYNEQFF. CDR3 bases: TGCGCCAGCGGCCGGGACACCTCCTACAATGAGCAGTTCTTC. The full variable domain, its missing parts supplied by reference TRBV5-1 and TRBJ2-1, is KAGVTQTPRYLIKTRGQQVTLSCSPISGHRSVSWYQQTPGQGLQFLFEYFSETQRNKGNFPGRFSGRQFSNSRSEMNVSTLELGDSALYLCASGRDTSYNEQFFGPGTRLTVL.

The V gene is TRBV5-1, the J gene TRBJ2-5; a weak D match, TRBD2 (5 bases). Germline CDR1 SGHRS, CDR2 YFSETQ. V dropped 1 base and J dropped 1 base, with 8 bases sitting between them. There are 14 residues in the CDR3. The DNA of the CDR3 is TGCGCCAGCAGCTTGTACGGGGTCCAAGAGACCCAGTACTTC. Its protein product is CASSLYGVQETQYF.

The rearrangement uses TRBV11-2 and TRBJ2-7; TRBD2 matches at 8 bases. This CDR3 is built from 16 residues. The junction had 11 bases not matched to a gene; V was cut back by 2 bases and J by 5 bases. Per the germline V gene, CDR1 is SGHAT and CDR2 is FQNNGV. The CDR3 DNA follows: TGTGCCAGCAGCTTAAATCCCGGGGGGGCCAAAAACGAGCAGTACTTC. It encodes CASSLNPGGAKNEQYF.

V usage is TRBV7-2 and J usage is TRBJ1-2; D possibly corresponds to TRBD1 (5 bases). Germline loops: CDR1 SGHTA, CDR2 FQGNSA. The CDR3 runs 14 residues. Trimming shortened V by 1 base and J by 6 bases, and 12 bases separated the two germline ends. The CDR3 DNA is TGTGCCAGCAGCTTAGTTGACAGCGAAGATGGCTACACCTTC. It codes for CASSLVDSEDGYTF.

The chain is built from TRBV29-1 and TRBJ1-3; D is undetermined. The CDR3 totals 13 residues. With 6 bases removed from V and 2 bases from J, the gap between germline ends came to 11 bases. Germline V gene lookup returns CDR1 SQVTM and CDR2 ANQGSEA. CDR3 in DNA: TGCAGCGTGAACTTAATAGCTGGAAACACCATATATTTT. Its translation: CSVNLIAGNTIYF.

A remark on this clone: This sample also contains other DNA sequences that code for the same CDR3. The chain recombines TRBV7-2 with TRBJ2-1; 11 bases map to TRBD2. V shed 5 bases, J shed 5 bases, and the junction held 5 bases outside the gene matches. This CDR3 comprises 15 residues. Germline values: CDR1 SGHTA, CDR2 FQGNSA. CDR3 protein: CASSLSGGANNEQFF. DNA of the CDR3: TGTGCCAGCAGCCTTAGCGGGGGGGCGAACAATGAGCAGTTCTTC.

The chain is built from TRBV9 and TRBJ1-1; TRBD1 matches at 8 bases. Germline V gives CDR1 SGDLS, CDR2 YYNGEE. CDR3 length: 14 amino acids. J lost 4 bases, V lost 3 bases, and 5 bases had no gene match. The CDR3 nucleotides are TGTGCCAGCAGCGACCCAGGGGGCCCCACTGAAGCTTTCTTT. The encoded protein is CASSDPGGPTEAFF.

The chain combines TRBV5-1 with TRBJ2-2, with TRBD1 matching 7 bases. The CDR3 length is 13 residues. V shed 4 bases and J 5 bases; nucleotides not matched to a gene: 2. Germline V gives CDR1 SGHRS, CDR2 YFSETQ. The CDR3 nucleotides read TGCGCCAGCAGCGCGACAGGGACCGGGGAGCTGTTTTTT. This codes for CASSATGTGELFF.

The V call is TRBV30, the J call TRBJ1-2; 7 bases fit TRBD1. This CDR3 has 13 residues. Germline assignment: CDR1 GTSNPN and CDR2 SVGIG (reference sequence). Losses at the gene ends were 8 bases for V and 3 bases for J; bases not matched to a gene: 9. The chain's CDR3 is CAAQSTGYYGYTF. CDR3 coding DNA: TGTGCCGCCCAATCGACAGGGTACTATGGCTACACCTTC. Complete variable domain (other parts from reference TRBV30 and TRBJ1-2): SQTIHQWPATLVQPVGSPLSLECTVEGTSNPNLYWYRQAAGRGLQLLFYSVGIGQISSEVPQNLSASRPQDRQFILSSKKLLLSDSGFYLCAAQSTGYYGYTFGSGTRLTVV.

This sequence joins TRBV30 and TRBJ1-4, with D unclear. Trimming left V 5 bases short and J 5 bases short, with 9 bases between. The CDR3 sequence is 12 residues long. Germline V gene sequence: CDR1 GTSNPN, CDR2 SVGIG (reference sequence). The CDR3 is CAWADLNEKLFF. CDR3 coding DNA: TGTGCCTGGGCAGATTTAAATGAAAAACTGTTTTTT.

This clone was counted once. The chain is built from TRBV6-5 and TRBJ1-5; D is unresolved. Trimming removed 3 bases from V and 5 bases from J, with 11 bases in between. The CDR3 is 14 residues long. Germline CDR1 reads MNHEY; CDR2 reads SVGAGI. CDR3 residues: CASSYSGSHQPQHF. The CDR3 region has the DNA TGTGCCAGCAGTTATTCGGGGTCCCATCAGCCCCAGCATTTT.

The chain's CDR3 is CASSLIAGGHQDTQYF. The CDR3 DNA reads TGTGCCAGCAGCCTCATAGCGGGGGGGCATCAAGATACGCAGTATTTT. The chain carries TRBV5-6 and TRBJ2-3; 11 nucleotides line up with TRBD2. The CDR3 is 16 residues long. Germline CDR1 SGHDT, CDR2 YYEEEE. V lost 4 bases, J lost 5 bases, and 9 bases stayed unmatched. Based on the CDR3 plus reference TRBV5-6 and TRBJ2-3, the full variable domain is DAGVTQSPTHLIKTRGQQVTLRCSPKSGHDTVSWYQQALGQGPQFIFQYYEEEERQRGNFPDRFSGHQFPNYSSELNVNALLLGDSALYLCASSLIAGGHQDTQYFGPGTRLTVL.

The gene calls are TRBV7-9 and TRBJ1-1; D call uncertain. Trimming shortened V by 5 bases and J by 6 bases, and 19 bases separated the two germline ends. Per the germline V gene, CDR1 is SEHNR and CDR2 is FQNEAQ (reference sequence). This CDR3 is built from 15 residues. The CDR3 coding sequence is TGTGCCAGCAGCCCAAGGTCCCGAGGAATCGCTGAAGCTTTCTTT. It yields the protein CASSPRSRGIAEAFF. Using reference TRBV7-9 and TRBJ1-1 for the parts outside the CDR3, the full variable domain is DTGVSQNPRHKITKRGQNVTFRCDPISEHNRLYWYRQTLGQGPEFLTYFQNEAQLEKSRLLSDRFSAERPKGSFSTLEIQRTEQGDSAMYLCASSPRSRGIAEAFFGQGTRLTVV.

The chain couples TRBV7-3 to TRBJ2-3; D is unclear. The germline CDR1 and CDR2 sequences are SGHTA and FQGTGA. The CDR3 is 13 amino acids. The ends were cut back, 1 base at V and 6 bases at J, with 8 bases in the middle. CDR3 sequence reads: CASSLNIMDTQYF. The CDR3 DNA sequence: TGTGCCAGCAGCTTAAATATTATGGATACGCAGTATTTT.

This clone was observed a few times. The chain couples TRBV4-3 to TRBJ2-5, with 11 positions matching TRBD2. The CDR3 consists of 15 residues. The V segment lost 2 bases and the J segment 5 bases; nucleotides outside the gene matches: 4. Germline CDR1 reads LGHNA; CDR2 reads YSLEER. In DNA, the CDR3 is TGCGCCAGCAGCCAATCTAGCGGGGGGCGGGAGACCCAGTACTTC. Encoded protein: CASSQSSGGRETQYF.

The J gene is TRBJ2-4, the V gene TRBV5-6; the match to TRBD1 covers 9 bases. Germline trimming cut 6 bases from V and 8 bases from J; bases unmatched to any gene: 12. Per the germline V gene, CDR1 is SGHDT and CDR2 is YYEEEE. CDR3 length: 15 amino acids. CDR3 in amino acids: CASTPTGGRQDIQYF. The CDR3 DNA follows: TGTGCCAGCACCCCCACAGGGGGCCGTCAAGACATTCAGTACTTC.

This clone has only one observation. The V gene is TRBV19, the J gene TRBJ2-7, with 7 bases matching TRBD1. This CDR3 region has 19 residues. Losses at the gene ends were 10 bases for V and 3 bases for J; bases not matched to a gene: 27. In germline, CDR1 is LNHDA, CDR2 SQIVND (reference sequence). CDR3 protein: CATSTPSPRQGSTFYEQYF. In DNA form, the CDR3 reads TGTGCCACCAGTACTCCATCCCCCCGACAGGGAAGTACCTTCTACGAGCAGTACTTC.